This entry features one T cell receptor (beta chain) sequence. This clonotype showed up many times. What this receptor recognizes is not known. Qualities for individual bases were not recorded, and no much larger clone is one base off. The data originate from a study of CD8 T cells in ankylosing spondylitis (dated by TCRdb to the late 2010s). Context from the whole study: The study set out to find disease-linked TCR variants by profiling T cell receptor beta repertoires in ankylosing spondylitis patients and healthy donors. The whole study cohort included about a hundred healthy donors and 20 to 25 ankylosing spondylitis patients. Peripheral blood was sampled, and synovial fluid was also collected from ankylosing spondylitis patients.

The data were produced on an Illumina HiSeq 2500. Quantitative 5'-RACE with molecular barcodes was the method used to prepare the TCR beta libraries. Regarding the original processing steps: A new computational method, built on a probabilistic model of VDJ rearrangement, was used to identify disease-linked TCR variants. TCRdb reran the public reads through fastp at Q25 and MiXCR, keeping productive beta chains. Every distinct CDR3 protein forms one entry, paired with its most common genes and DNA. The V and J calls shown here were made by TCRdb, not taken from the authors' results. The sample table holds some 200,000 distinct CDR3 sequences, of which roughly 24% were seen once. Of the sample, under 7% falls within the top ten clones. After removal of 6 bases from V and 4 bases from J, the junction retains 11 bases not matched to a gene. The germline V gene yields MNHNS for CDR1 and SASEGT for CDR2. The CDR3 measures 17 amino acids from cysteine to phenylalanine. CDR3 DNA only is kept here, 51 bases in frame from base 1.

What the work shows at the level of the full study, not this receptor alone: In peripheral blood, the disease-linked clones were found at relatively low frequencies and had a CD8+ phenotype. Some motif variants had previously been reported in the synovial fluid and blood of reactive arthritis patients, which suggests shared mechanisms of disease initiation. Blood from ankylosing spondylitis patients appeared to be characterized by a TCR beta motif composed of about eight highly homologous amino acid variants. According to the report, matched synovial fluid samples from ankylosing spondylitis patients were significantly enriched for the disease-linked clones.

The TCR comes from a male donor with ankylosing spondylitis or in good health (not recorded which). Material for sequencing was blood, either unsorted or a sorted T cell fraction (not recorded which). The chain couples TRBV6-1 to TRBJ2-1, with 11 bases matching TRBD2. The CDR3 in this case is CASSERPTSGAYNEQFF. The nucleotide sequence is TGTGCCAGCAGCGAGAGACCGACTAGCGGGGCTTACAATGAGCAGTTCTTC.